Listed below are T cell receptor beta chains from one sample, sequenced in a study of blood T cell repertoires in COVID-19. Using immunoSEQ multiplex PCR, the repertoire was profiled, and TCRdb retains in-frame clones only, with some absent. The sample consists of about 350,000 clones, roughly 86% of them appearing once. Input material: peripheral blood. These receptors all stem from a woman aged 70-85 years with COVID-19, enrolled during active disease. Both conserved end residues are part of each CDR3. Clone size, where shown, is once, few, many, or a class for clones that have expanded.

V,J,size,CDR3
TRBV7-2,TRBJ1-4,NA,CASSPGVFQGSEKLFF
TRBV24-1,TRBJ2-3,NA,CATSDWQSTDTQYF
TRBV30,TRBJ1-1,NA,CAWSLGGNTEAFF
TRBV4-1,TRBJ1-4,NA,CASSLKPGHDSTNEKLFF
TRBV6-5,TRBJ1-6,NA,CASSKTEGGNSPLHF
TRBV24-1,TRBJ2-3,NA,CATSDPGTSGGSTDTQYF
TRBV7-2,TRBJ1-1,NA,CASSSRTGREAFF
TRBV7-4,TRBJ1-4,few,CASSFPGQALLLNEKLFF
TRBV10-2,TRBJ1-3,NA,CASSESRGNSGNTIYF
TRBV2,TRBJ2-3,NA,CASTGEPADTQYF
TRBV6-5,TRBJ1-2,NA,CASSYSTGKGYTF
TRBV5-6,TRBJ2-7,NA,CASSFHSGRASSYEQYF
TRBV5-1,TRBJ2-2,once,CASSLAVNANTGELFF
TRBV19,TRBJ1-4,NA,CASSLREIDEKLFF
TRBV27,TRBJ2-7,NA,CASSAVRTGGVYEQYF
TRBV5-1,TRBJ1-5,NA,CASSLDGDNQPQHF
TRBV2,TRBJ1-2,NA,CASSEAGDFDNYGYTF
TRBV24-1,TRBJ1-1,once,CATSDFLFSYPRGQAFF
TRBV29-1,TRBJ1-2,NA,CSVPTGANYGYTF
TRBV11-2,TRBJ2-2,NA,CASSGGLAGGPTGELFF
TRBV27,TRBJ2-5,NA,CASSFSPPSVGGPQETQYF
TRBV2,TRBJ1-2,NA,CASSEARVNYGYTF
TRBV27,TRBJ2-1,NA,CASSLRTESYNEQFF
TRBV7-2,TRBJ2-2,NA,CASSPRGVNTGELFF
TRBV27,TRBJ1-1,few,CASSLSIMQITEAFF
TRBV4-2,TRBJ1-3,NA,CASSQEGARGNTIYF
TRBV6-5,TRBJ1-2,once,CASSPDTNYGYTF
TRBV10-3,TRBJ1-4,NA,CAISLTGGSEKLFF
TRBV6-6,TRBJ1-5,few,CASTNEVTNQPQHF
TRBV6-5,TRBJ2-3,NA,CASSPSRGQSDTQYF
TRBV24-1,TRBJ2-6,NA,CATQRGQGAYGANVLTF
TRBV24-1,TRBJ1-1,NA,CATSDATGGTEAFF
TRBV2,TRBJ1-2,NA,CASRLEQTNYGYTF
TRBV7-9,TRBJ2-5,NA,CASKGPGEETQYF
TRBV3-1/TRBV3-2,TRBJ1-2,NA,CASSQDSRAGVANYGYTF
TRBV9,TRBJ1-1,NA,CASSPSDSLNTEAFF
TRBV19,TRBJ1-2,NA,CAGLTGIYGYTF
TRBV5-1,TRBJ2-3,once,CASSTGTSGALTDTQYF
TRBV27,TRBJ2-3,NA,CASSLSGGAGDTQYF
TRBV7-9,TRBJ1-1,many,CASSLQENTEAFF
TRBV6-5,TRBJ1-1,NA,CASSYEGRTEAFF
TRBV6-5,TRBJ1-5,once,CASGGRTSNQPQHF
TRBV2,TRBJ2-3,NA,CASTPAGWGADTQYF
TRBV19,TRBJ2-7,once,CASSATGFRYEQYF
TRBV7-9,TRBJ2-2,NA,CASSLLGGGRDTGELFF
TRBV9,TRBJ2-3,NA,CASSRTSGLASTDTQYF
TRBV5-4,TRBJ2-2,NA,CASSLRTNTGELFF
TRBV27,TRBJ1-3,NA,CASRKGGGNTIYF
TRBV19,TRBJ1-2,NA,CASSIAAGDGYTF
TRBV6-5,TRBJ1-5,once,CASISRGNQPQHF
TRBV11-3,TRBJ2-3,NA,CASSSRGGVDTQYF
TRBV5-8,TRBJ1-1,NA,CASSLTPRGTEAFF
TRBV5-6,TRBJ2-1,NA,CASSSGTSVGEQFF
TRBV3-1/TRBV3-2,TRBJ2-7,NA,CASSQEVGGGAQYF